This T cell receptor beta chain was found in a study of blood T cell repertoires in COVID-19. Study as a whole: Spain, Italy and the United States supplied samples that represented acute and convalescent COVID-19. Sources were T cells, B-cell-depleted T cells, or PBMCs; the material itself was cDNA or gDNA.

CDR3 size: 14 residues. From germline, CDR1 is SGHTA and CDR2 FQGNSA. The ends were cut back, 5 bases at V and 4 bases at J, with 13 bases in the middle. Authors' analysis steps: Researchers report that nucleated cell counts were estimated from reference gene primer amplification. The repertoire was sequenced with immunoSEQ multiplex PCR; TCRdb's copy has only in-frame clones and lacks some. V and J calls and clone size follow that table, whereas D and trimming were derived from the DNA. This table holds about 210,000 clones, 65% to 85% found once. V is TRBV7-2 and J is TRBJ2-3, with a tentative D call TRBD2 (5 bases). The sequence was collected from a man aged 50-60 years with active or convalescent COVID-19. Sequenced sample: peripheral blood. CDR3 protein: CASSPTSSSDTQYF. The CDR3 DNA follows: TGTGCCAGCAGCCCTACTAGTAGCTCAGATACGCAGTATTTT.